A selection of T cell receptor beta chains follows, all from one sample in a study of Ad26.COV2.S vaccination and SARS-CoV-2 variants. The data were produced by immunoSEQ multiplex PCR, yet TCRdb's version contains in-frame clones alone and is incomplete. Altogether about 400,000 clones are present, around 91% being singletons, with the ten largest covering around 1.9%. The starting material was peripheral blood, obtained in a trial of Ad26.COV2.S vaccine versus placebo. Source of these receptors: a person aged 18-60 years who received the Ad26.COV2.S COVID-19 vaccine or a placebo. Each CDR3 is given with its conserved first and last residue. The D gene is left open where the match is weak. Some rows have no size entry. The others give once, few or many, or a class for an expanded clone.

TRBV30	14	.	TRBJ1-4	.	TGTGCCTGGAGTGAATGGGCTAGTAATGAAAAACTGTTTTTT	CAWSEWASNEKLFF
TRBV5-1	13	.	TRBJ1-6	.	TGCGCCAGCAGCACACAGAACAATTCACCCCTCCACTTT	CASSTQNNSPLHF
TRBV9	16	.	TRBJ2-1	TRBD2	TGTGCCAGCAGCGTAGAACTAGCGGGAGGTGCCAATGAGCAGTTCTTC	CASSVELAGGANEQFF
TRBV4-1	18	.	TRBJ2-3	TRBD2	TGCGCCAGCAGCCAAGGGGCTAGCGGGAGGCCCAGGGCAGATACGCAGTATTTT	CASSQGASGRPRADTQYF
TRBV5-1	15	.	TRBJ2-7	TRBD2	TGCGCCAGCAGGGGGAGGGGACTAGCTAGCGACGAGCAGTACTTC	CASRGRGLASDEQYF
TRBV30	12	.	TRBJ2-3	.	TGTGCCTGGAGCGCCCTTTTTGATACGCAGTATTTT	CAWSALFDTQYF
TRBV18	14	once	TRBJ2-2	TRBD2	TGTGCCAGCTCAAGCGGGAGGGCCACCGGGGAGCTGTTTTTT	CASSSGRATGELFF
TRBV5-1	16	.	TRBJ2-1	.	TGCGCCAGCAGCTTGGTTGGCGGAGCCTCCTACAATGAGCAGTTCTTC	CASSLVGGASYNEQFF
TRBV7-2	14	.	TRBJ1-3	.	TGTGCCAGCAGCTCCAGGGGAACTGGAAACACCATATATTTT	CASSSRGTGNTIYF
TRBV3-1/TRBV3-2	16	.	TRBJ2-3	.	TGTGCCAGCAGCCAAGATACAGCGATTTCCACAGATACGCAGTATTTT	CASSQDTAISTDTQYF
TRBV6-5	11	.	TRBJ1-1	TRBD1	TGTGCCAGCAGGGGACAGGGGAAAGCTTTCTTT	CASRGQGKAFF
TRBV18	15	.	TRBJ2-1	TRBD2	TGTGCCAGCTCACCACGGACTAGCGGGTACAATGAGCAGTTCTTC	CASSPRTSGYNEQFF
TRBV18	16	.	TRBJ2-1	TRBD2	TGTGCCAGCTCACCACCGGGACTAGCGGGAGTGGATGAGCAGTTCTTC	CASSPPGLAGVDEQFF
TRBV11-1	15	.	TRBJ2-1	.	TGTGCCAGCAGCCCTGTCGCGAGCTCCTACAATGAGCAGTTCTTC	CASSPVASSYNEQFF
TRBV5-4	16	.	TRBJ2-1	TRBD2	TGTGCCAGCAGCTTGGTACGGGAGGGCCCCGGCAATGAGCAGTTCTTC	CASSLVREGPGNEQFF
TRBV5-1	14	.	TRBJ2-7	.	TGCGCCAGCAGCTTGTCTGGGGGCCCCTACGAGCAGTACTTC	CASSLSGGPYEQYF
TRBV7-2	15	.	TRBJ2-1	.	TGTGCCAGCAGCTTAGGGCGGGCGAGCCACAATGAGCAGTTCTTC	CASSLGRASHNEQFF
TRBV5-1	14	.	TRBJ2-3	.	TGCGCCAGCAGCAGAACTAGGGGGATAGATACGCAGTATTTT	CASSRTRGIDTQYF
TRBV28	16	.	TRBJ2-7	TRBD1	TGTGCCAGCAGTTCGACCGGGACAGGGAACCCCTACGAGCAGTACTTC	CASSSTGTGNPYEQYF
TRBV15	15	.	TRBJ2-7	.	TGTGCCACCAGCAGAGATGGAAGGAGCTCCTACGAGCAGTACTTC	CATSRDGRSSYEQYF
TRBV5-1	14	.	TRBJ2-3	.	TGCGCCAGCAGCCCTGAATCCGTCACAGATACGCAGTATTTT	CASSPESVTDTQYF
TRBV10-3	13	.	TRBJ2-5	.	TGTGCCATCAGTGTCGGAGGGCAAGAGACCCAGTACTTC	CAISVGGQETQYF
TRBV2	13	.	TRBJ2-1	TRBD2	TGTGCCAGCCGGGACTACAAAAACAATGAGCAGTTCTTC	CASRDYKNNEQFF
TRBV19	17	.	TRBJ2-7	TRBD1	TGTGCCAGTAGTCCCAGTCTGCACAGGGGGAGGTATTCCGAGCAGTACTTC	CASSPSLHRGRYSEQYF
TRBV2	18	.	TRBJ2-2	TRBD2	TGTGCCAGCAGAGCAACCGGGACTAGCGGGAGTGAAACCGGGGAGCTGTTTTTT	CASRATGTSGSETGELFF
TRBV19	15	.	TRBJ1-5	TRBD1	TGTGCCAGTAGGAGGGACAGCCCCTTCAATCAGCCCCAGCATTTT	CASRRDSPFNQPQHF
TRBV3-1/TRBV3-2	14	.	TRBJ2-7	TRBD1	TGTGCCAGCAGCCTTAATCAGGGGGCAGACGAGCAGTACTTC	CASSLNQGADEQYF
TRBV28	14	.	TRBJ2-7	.	TGTGCCAGCAGTTCGATACATGGAACCTACGAGCAGTACTTC	CASSSIHGTYEQYF
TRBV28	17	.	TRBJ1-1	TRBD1	TGTGCCAGCAGACCTAGGGACAGGGGGCCTCGATACACTGAAGCTTTCTTT	CASRPRDRGPRYTEAFF